This is a list of T cell receptor beta chains from one sample in a study of blood T cell repertoires in COVID-19. This table comes from immunoSEQ multiplex PCR, and its TCRdb copy is limited to in-frame clones, with some not included. This table has 90,000 or so clones, about 87% appearing once. Material: peripheral blood. All receptors derive from a human donor in a cohort sampled during active COVID-19. Both conserved end residues are part of each CDR3. The order of the fields is clone size, J gene, V gene, D gene, CDR3 DNA, CDR3 protein. The D gene is left open where the match is weak. Clone size is stated in some rows and not others, as once, few, many or a class when expanded.

abundance: .; j_gene: TRBJ1-1; v_gene: TRBV6-5; d_gene: .; CDR3nt: TGTGCCAGCAGTTCCTCGGGACTTGCCGGCACTGAAGCTTTCTTT; CDR3aa: CASSSSGLAGTEAFF
abundance: few; j_gene: TRBJ2-7; v_gene: TRBV27; d_gene: .; CDR3nt: TGTGCCAGCAGAATTAGCTGGTCCTACGAGCAGTACTTC; CDR3aa: CASRISWSYEQYF
abundance: .; j_gene: TRBJ2-7; v_gene: TRBV16; d_gene: .; CDR3nt: TGTGCCAGCAGCCAACCCGCGGCGGGTTCCTACGAGCAGTACTTC; CDR3aa: CASSQPAAGSYEQYF
abundance: .; j_gene: TRBJ1-2; v_gene: TRBV6-2/TRBV6-3; d_gene: .; CDR3nt: TGTGCCAGCAGTTCAACAGGGAACTATGGCTACACCTTC; CDR3aa: CASSSTGNYGYTF
abundance: .; j_gene: TRBJ1-2; v_gene: TRBV5-6; d_gene: .; CDR3nt: TGTGCCAGCAGCACGGACAGTGGCAATGGCTACACCTTC; CDR3aa: CASSTDSGNGYTF
abundance: .; j_gene: TRBJ2-7; v_gene: TRBV27; d_gene: .; CDR3nt: TGTGCCAGCAGTTCCGGGACTTTCTACGAGCAGTACTTC; CDR3aa: CASSSGTFYEQYF
abundance: few; j_gene: TRBJ2-5; v_gene: TRBV7-9; d_gene: TRBD1; CDR3nt: TGTGCCAGCAGCTGGGGGACAGGGGGCTTAGAGACCCAGTACTTC; CDR3aa: CASSWGTGGLETQYF
abundance: .; j_gene: TRBJ2-7; v_gene: TRBV28; d_gene: .; CDR3nt: TGTGCCAGCAGTTTGGGGGGGGCTACCTACGAGCAGTACTTC; CDR3aa: CASSLGGATYEQYF
abundance: .; j_gene: TRBJ2-7; v_gene: TRBV9; d_gene: TRBD2; CDR3nt: TGTGCCAGCAGCCTCCGCCGGGAGGACGAGCAGTACTTC; CDR3aa: CASSLRREDEQYF
abundance: .; j_gene: TRBJ2-4; v_gene: TRBV5-1; d_gene: TRBD2; CDR3nt: TGCGCCAGCAGCACTACTAGCGGAGTAGCCAAAAACATTCAGTACTTC; CDR3aa: CASSTTSGVAKNIQYF
abundance: .; j_gene: TRBJ1-2; v_gene: TRBV28; d_gene: TRBD1; CDR3nt: TGTGCCAGCAGTCGTAGACAGGGGAGAGGAAACTATGGCTACACCTTC; CDR3aa: CASSRRQGRGNYGYTF
abundance: .; j_gene: TRBJ1-1; v_gene: TRBV3-1/TRBV3-2; d_gene: TRBD1; CDR3nt: TGTGCCAGCAGCGAAGGACAGGGCCGGACTGAAGCTTTCTTT; CDR3aa: CASSEGQGRTEAFF
abundance: .; j_gene: TRBJ2-7; v_gene: TRBV7-9; d_gene: .; CDR3nt: TGTGCCAGCAGCTGGGCCAGCAGAGTCTACGAGCAGTACTTC; CDR3aa: CASSWASRVYEQYF
abundance: .; j_gene: TRBJ2-7; v_gene: TRBV19; d_gene: .; CDR3nt: TGTGCCAGTAGTATTCTCGACGGCGGGGAGCAGTACTTC; CDR3aa: CASSILDGGEQYF
abundance: .; j_gene: TRBJ1-2; v_gene: TRBV28; d_gene: TRBD1; CDR3nt: TGTGCCAGCAGTTTCAACTCGAGGGGACAGGGTGGCTACACCTTC; CDR3aa: CASSFNSRGQGGYTF
abundance: .; j_gene: TRBJ2-7; v_gene: TRBV20-1; d_gene: .; CDR3nt: TGCAGTGCTAGTAGATGGGGAGCTACCTACGAGCAGTACTTC; CDR3aa: CSASRWGATYEQYF
abundance: .; j_gene: TRBJ2-2; v_gene: TRBV18; d_gene: .; CDR3nt: TGTGCCAGCTCACCCCTGAGGGACACCGGGGAGCTGTTTTTT; CDR3aa: CASSPLRDTGELFF
abundance: once; j_gene: TRBJ1-1; v_gene: TRBV12-3/TRBV12-4; d_gene: .; CDR3nt: TGTGCCAGCAGTTTCCAGTGGTATACTGAAGCTTTCTTT; CDR3aa: CASSFQWYTEAFF
abundance: .; j_gene: TRBJ2-7; v_gene: TRBV7-2; d_gene: TRBD1; CDR3nt: TGTGCCAGCAGCTCCACAGGGGACGAGCAGTACTTC; CDR3aa: CASSSTGDEQYF
abundance: .; j_gene: TRBJ2-5; v_gene: TRBV7-9; d_gene: TRBD1; CDR3nt: TGTGCCAGCAGCGGATCGGACAGGGAAGAGACCCAGTACTTC; CDR3aa: CASSGSDREETQYF
abundance: many; j_gene: TRBJ1-2; v_gene: TRBV7-2; d_gene: TRBD1; CDR3nt: TGTGCCAGCAGCTCTGCCCTGACAGGGAACGGCTACACCTTC; CDR3aa: CASSSALTGNGYTF
abundance: .; j_gene: TRBJ2-1; v_gene: TRBV7-3; d_gene: TRBD2; CDR3nt: TGTGCCAGCAGCTCTCGGGGGGCCTACAATGAGCAGTTCTTC; CDR3aa: CASSSRGAYNEQFF
abundance: once; j_gene: TRBJ1-1; v_gene: TRBV5-1; d_gene: .; CDR3nt: TGCGCCAGCAGCTTGTCCCCCGTAGACACTGAAGCTTTCTTT; CDR3aa: CASSLSPVDTEAFF
abundance: .; j_gene: TRBJ2-1; v_gene: TRBV7-2; d_gene: TRBD2; CDR3nt: TGTGCCAGCAGTTTGACTAGCGGACCTTACAATGAGCAGTTCTTC; CDR3aa: CASSLTSGPYNEQFF
abundance: .; j_gene: TRBJ1-6; v_gene: TRBV28; d_gene: TRBD1; CDR3nt: TGTGCCAGCAGTAGGACGGACAGGTTCTCCTATAATTCACCCCTCCACTTT; CDR3aa: CASSRTDRFSYNSPLHF
abundance: .; j_gene: TRBJ2-2; v_gene: TRBV19; d_gene: .; CDR3nt: TGTGCCAGTAGTATGGCTAGTATACCCGACACCGGGGAGCTGTTTTTT; CDR3aa: CASSMASIPDTGELFF
abundance: .; j_gene: TRBJ1-1; v_gene: TRBV4-2; d_gene: .; CDR3nt: TGTGCCAGCAGCCAAGCGACAGAAGCTTTCTTT; CDR3aa: CASSQATEAFF
abundance: .; j_gene: TRBJ1-6; v_gene: TRBV30; d_gene: .; CDR3nt: TGTGCCTGGGCCCGACAGAATCCACCCCTCCACTTT; CDR3aa: CAWARQNPPLHF
abundance: .; j_gene: TRBJ1-2; v_gene: TRBV5-4; d_gene: TRBD1; CDR3nt: TGTGCCAGCAGCTTGGACACAGGGGGCGCTCCCCCTGGCTATGGCTACACCTTC; CDR3aa: CASSLDTGGAPPGYGYTF
abundance: few; j_gene: TRBJ1-5; v_gene: TRBV28; d_gene: TRBD1; CDR3nt: TGTGCCAGCAGTTTATCTAGATCGCGACAGGGTGATCAGCCCCAGCATTTT; CDR3aa: CASSLSRSRQGDQPQHF
abundance: few; j_gene: TRBJ2-1; v_gene: TRBV4-3; d_gene: .; CDR3nt: TGCGCCAGCAGCCAAGAAGCGTTCTCCTACAATGAGCAGTTCTTC; CDR3aa: CASSQEAFSYNEQFF
abundance: .; j_gene: TRBJ2-1; v_gene: TRBV18; d_gene: .; CDR3nt: TGTGCCAGCTCACCCTTTAGCTCCTACAATGAGCAGTTCTTC; CDR3aa: CASSPFSSYNEQFF
abundance: .; j_gene: TRBJ1-3; v_gene: TRBV9; d_gene: .; CDR3nt: TGTGCCAGCAGCGACCATGTGGGGGCTTCTGGAAACACCATATATTTT; CDR3aa: CASSDHVGASGNTIYF
abundance: .; j_gene: TRBJ1-2; v_gene: TRBV18; d_gene: TRBD1; CDR3nt: TGTGCCAGCTCACCAGGGACAGGCTTCAACTATGGCTACACCTTC; CDR3aa: CASSPGTGFNYGYTF
abundance: .; j_gene: TRBJ2-3; v_gene: TRBV7-9; d_gene: TRBD2; CDR3nt: TGTGCCAGCAGCTTACCGGGACTACTCACAGATACGCAGTATTTT; CDR3aa: CASSLPGLLTDTQYF
abundance: .; j_gene: TRBJ1-5; v_gene: TRBV30; d_gene: .; CDR3nt: TGTGCCTGGAGTTCCCCTAGTCAGCCCCAGCATTTT; CDR3aa: CAWSSPSQPQHF
abundance: once; j_gene: TRBJ2-7; v_gene: TRBV18; d_gene: .; CDR3nt: TGTGCCAGCTCACCATCGGCAGGGCCTTACGAGCAGTACTTC; CDR3aa: CASSPSAGPYEQYF
abundance: .; j_gene: TRBJ1-3; v_gene: TRBV15; d_gene: TRBD1; CDR3nt: TGTGCCACCAGCAGAGGCGACAGGGTAGGCGCTGGAAACACCATATATTTT; CDR3aa: CATSRGDRVGAGNTIYF
abundance: .; j_gene: TRBJ1-2; v_gene: TRBV14; d_gene: .; CDR3nt: TGTGCCAGCAGAAAAAGACCAAGGAGGGTAGGGTATGGCTACACCTTC; CDR3aa: CASRKRPRRVGYGYTF